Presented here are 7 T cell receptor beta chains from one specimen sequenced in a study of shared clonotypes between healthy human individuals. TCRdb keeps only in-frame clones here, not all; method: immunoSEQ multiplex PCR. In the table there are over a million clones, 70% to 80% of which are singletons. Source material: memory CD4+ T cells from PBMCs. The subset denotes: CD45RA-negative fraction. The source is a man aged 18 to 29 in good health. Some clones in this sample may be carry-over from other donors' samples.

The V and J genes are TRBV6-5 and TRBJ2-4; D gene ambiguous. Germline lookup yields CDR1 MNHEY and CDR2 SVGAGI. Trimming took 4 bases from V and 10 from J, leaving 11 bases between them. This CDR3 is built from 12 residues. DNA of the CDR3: TGTGCCAGCAGTTCATCTGGGCTTATTCAGTACTTC. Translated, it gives CASSSSGLIQYF.

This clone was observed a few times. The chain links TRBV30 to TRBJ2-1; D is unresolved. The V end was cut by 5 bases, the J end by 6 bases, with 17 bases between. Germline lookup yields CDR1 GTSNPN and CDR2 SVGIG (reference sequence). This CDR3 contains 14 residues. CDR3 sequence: CAWEKGSLGNEQFF. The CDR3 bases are TGTGCCTGGGAGAAGGGTTCCTTAGGCAATGAGCAGTTCTTC.

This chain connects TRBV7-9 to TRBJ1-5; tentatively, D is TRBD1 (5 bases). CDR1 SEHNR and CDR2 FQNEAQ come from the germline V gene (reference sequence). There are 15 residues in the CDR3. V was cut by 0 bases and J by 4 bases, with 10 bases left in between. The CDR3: CASSLAEGKNQPQHF. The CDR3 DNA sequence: TGTGCCAGCAGCTTAGCGGAGGGGAAGAATCAGCCCCAGCATTTT.

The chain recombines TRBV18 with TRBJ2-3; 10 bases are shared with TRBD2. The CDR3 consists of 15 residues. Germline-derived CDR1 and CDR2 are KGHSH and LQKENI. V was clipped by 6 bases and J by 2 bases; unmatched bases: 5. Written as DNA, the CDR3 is TGTGCCAGCTCTCCCGGACTAGCGGTCACAGATACGCAGTATTTT. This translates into CASSPGLAVTDTQYF. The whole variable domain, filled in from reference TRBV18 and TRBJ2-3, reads NAGVMQNPRHLVRRRGQEARLRCSPMKGHSHVYWYRQLPEEGLKFMVYLQKENIIDESGMPKERFSAEFPKEGPSILRIQQVVRGDSAAYFCASSPGLAVTDTQYFGPGTRLTVL.

The CDR3 DNA reads TGTGCCAGCAGCCCCACAGAGTACAATGAGCAGTTCTTC. This encodes CASSPTEYNEQFF. The chain is built from TRBV9 and TRBJ2-1; D remains unclear. V was shortened by 4 bases and J by 4 bases, with 9 bases between the two germline ends. CDR1 and CDR2 (germline): SGDLS, YYNGEE. This CDR3 contains 13 residues.

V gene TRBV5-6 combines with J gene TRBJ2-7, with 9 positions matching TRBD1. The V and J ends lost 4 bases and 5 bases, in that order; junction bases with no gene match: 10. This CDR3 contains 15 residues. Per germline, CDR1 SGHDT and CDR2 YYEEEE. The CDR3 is CASSAGTGSIHEQYF. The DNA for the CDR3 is TGTGCCAGCAGCGCGGGGACAGGGAGCATCCACGAGCAGTACTTC.

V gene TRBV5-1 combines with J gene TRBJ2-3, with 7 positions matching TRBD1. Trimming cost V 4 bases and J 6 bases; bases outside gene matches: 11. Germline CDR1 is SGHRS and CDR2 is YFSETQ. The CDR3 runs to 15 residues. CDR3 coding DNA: TGCGCCAGCAGCGGAGGACAGGCGAACATGGATACGCAGTATTTT. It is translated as CASSGGQANMDTQYF.